This T cell receptor (beta chain) was documented in a study of a mutant IDH1 vaccine in newly diagnosed glioma. Study-level information: Patients in the study were vaccinated eight times, receiving shots in weeks 1, 3, 5, 7, 11, 15, 19 and 23. Patients began vaccination 4-6 weeks after radiotherapy alone, or with temozolomide cycles. Most patients had received both radiotherapy and temozolomide, the prior options being radiotherapy, temozolomide, or both.

Profiling relied on immunoSEQ multiplex PCR, and the TCRdb table lists in-frame clones only, not all of them. The sample contains tens of thousands of clones, approximately 85% of which appear only once. There are a few counts of this clone. Its antigen is not identified. The same CDR3 can be traced to other DNA sequences in this sample. Time point in this sample: week 23, last vaccination. The vaccine gave 300 ug of a 20-mer mutant IDH1 peptide subcutaneously per dose. V lost 3 bases to trimming and J lost 8 bases, with 10 bases between them. This CDR3 is 11 amino acids long. From germline, CDR1 is GTSNPN and CDR2 SVGIG (reference sequence).

Sample: PBMCs, taken from a glioma patient whose treatment included an IDH1 peptide vaccine. The origin of this receptor is a woman in her forties or fifties with glioma. The V call is TRBV30, the J call TRBJ1-2; tentatively, D is TRBD1 (6 bases). This chain's CDR3 is CAWSPGGGYTF. The CDR3 DNA reads TGTGCCTGGAGCCCCGGGGGCGGCTACACCTTC. The full variable domain, with the rest looked up from reference TRBV30 and TRBJ1-2, is SQTIHQWPATLVQPVGSPLSLECTVEGTSNPNLYWYRQAAGRGLQLLFYSVGIGQISSEVPQNLSASRPQDRQFILSSKKLLLSDSGFYLCAWSPGGGYTFGSGTRLTVV.